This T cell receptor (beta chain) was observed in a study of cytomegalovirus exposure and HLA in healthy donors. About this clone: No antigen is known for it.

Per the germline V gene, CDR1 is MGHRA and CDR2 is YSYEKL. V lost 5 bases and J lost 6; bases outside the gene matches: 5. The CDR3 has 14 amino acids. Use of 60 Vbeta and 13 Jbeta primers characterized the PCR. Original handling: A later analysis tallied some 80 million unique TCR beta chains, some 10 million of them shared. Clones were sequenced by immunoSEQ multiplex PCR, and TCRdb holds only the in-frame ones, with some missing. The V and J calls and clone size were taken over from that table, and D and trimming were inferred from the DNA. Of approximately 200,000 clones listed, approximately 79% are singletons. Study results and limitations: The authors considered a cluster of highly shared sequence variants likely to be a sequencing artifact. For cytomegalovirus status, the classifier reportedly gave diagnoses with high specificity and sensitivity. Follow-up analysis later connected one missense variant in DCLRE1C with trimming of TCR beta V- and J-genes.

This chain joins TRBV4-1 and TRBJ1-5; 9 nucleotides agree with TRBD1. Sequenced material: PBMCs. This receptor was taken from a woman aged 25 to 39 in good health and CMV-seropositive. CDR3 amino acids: CASSTDRGSQPQHF. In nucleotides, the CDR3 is TGCGCCAGCAGCACGGACAGGGGCAGTCAGCCCCAGCATTTT.